The 3 T cell receptor beta chains listed next were all sequenced from one sample in a study of blood T cell repertoires in COVID-19. Data came from immunoSEQ multiplex PCR; TCRdb stores just in-frame clones and leaves some out. The table lists roughly 220,000 clones, approximately 84% of them singletons. Sequenced: peripheral blood. These receptors were collected from a woman aged 55-69 years with acute or convalescent COVID-19.

The chain recombines TRBV2 with TRBJ1-1; TRBD1 agrees at 7 bases. Germline V gene sequence: CDR1 SNHLY, CDR2 FYNNEI. Unmatched junction bases numbered 6, after V lost 3 bases and J lost 11 bases. The CDR3 contains 12 residues. This CDR3 is CASSDEQDRAFF. The CDR3 DNA reads as TGTGCCAGCAGTGACGAACAGGACAGGGCTTTCTTT.

The chain couples TRBV19 to TRBJ1-1, with D tentatively TRBD1 (6 bases). V gave up 1 base and J gave up 4 bases, with 19 bases separating them. Germline CDR1 is LNHDA and CDR2 is SQIVND (reference sequence). The CDR3 totals 17 residues. The CDR3 region is CASSIGILQGGSTEAFF. Written as DNA, the CDR3 is TGTGCCAGTAGTATAGGGATCCTACAGGGCGGGAGCACTGAAGCTTTCTTT.

This sequence joins TRBV6-6 and TRBJ1-5, with D possibly matching TRBD1 (5 bases). Trimming removed 10 bases at V and 3 bases at J, with 16 bases between. CDR3 size: 14 residues. The germline V gene has CDR1 MNHNY and CDR2 SVGAGI (reference sequence). In nucleotides, the CDR3 is TGTGCCACCAATGCTGACAGACCCAATCAGCCCCAGCATTTT. Its protein product is CATNADRPNQPQHF.